This TCR beta chain comes out of a study of neurological immune-mediated disorders. Study at large: In a group of 34 multiple sclerosis patients, 31 had the relapsing-remitting type and 3 had the secondary progressive type. Study-wide points: No CDR3 amino acid sequences were shared by expanded clones across subjects, suggesting private repertoires in all groups.

As for the cDNA, it was generated by 5'RACE with 10-nucleotide random UMIs. MiXCR, applied by TCRdb to the 5' RACE reads, yields one record per CDR3 protein. The sample shows about 71,000 distinct CDR3 sequences, 3.5% to 5% of them seen only once. Preparation of the unsorted libraries drew on 2 million PBMCs stored at -80 C. Concerning this clonotype itself: Its antigen is unknown.

The V end lost 3 bases, the J end lost 3 bases, and 21 bases lay between the germline ends. The CDR3 spans 17 residues. Looked up from germline, CDR1 is SGHRS and CDR2 is YFSETQ. The sequenced material came from PBMCs. This TCR derives from a young man with multiple sclerosis. The rearrangement joins TRBV5-1 to TRBJ1-1; D may be TRBD1 (5 bases). For the CDR3, the DNA is TGCGCCAGCAGCTCGTTAGGGGTTGTCAGGGTCGACACTGAAGCTTTCTTT. Translated: CASSSLGVVRVDTEAFF.